The next 24 T cell receptor beta chains were all read from a single sample in a study of blood T cell repertoires in COVID-19. The table came from immunoSEQ multiplex PCR; TCRdb's copy has only in-frame clones and leaves some out. The sample yields around 200,000 clones, about 90% seen once. Sequenced sample: peripheral blood. All receptors derive from a man aged 65 to 85 with active or convalescent COVID-19.

A single count supports this clone. The chain has TRBV5-1 and TRBJ1-1; no reliable D call. The V gene's germline CDR1 is SGHRS and CDR2 YFSETQ. The CDR3 sequence is 14 residues long. V dropped 1 base and J dropped 1 base, with 8 bases sitting between them. CDR3 sequence: CASSLFGRNTEAFF. CDR3 nucleotides: TGCGCCAGCAGCTTGTTTGGCAGGAACACTGAAGCTTTCTTT.

This chain links TRBV24-1 with TRBJ2-3; TRBD1 matches at 7 bases. V trimming: 1 base; J trimming: 7 bases; junction bases outside the gene matches: 7. The CDR3 length is 15 residues. Germline V gene data show CDR1 as KGHDR and CDR2 as SFDVKD. The CDR3 DNA follows: TGTGCCACCAGTGATTTTTCCAGCAGGGGGTATACGCAGTATTTT. It codes for CATSDFSSRGYTQYF.

This rearrangement joins TRBV28 to TRBJ1-2; perhaps TRBD1 as D (5 bases). Per germline, CDR1 MDHEN and CDR2 SYDVKM. This CDR3 has 14 residues. Trimming pared 3 bases from V and 4 bases from J, leaving 12 bases between. The CDR3 here is CASSFSGGGYGYTF. CDR3 bases: TGTGCCAGCAGTTTCTCTGGGGGAGGCTATGGCTACACCTTC.

This chain links TRBV7-3 with TRBJ2-3; 9 bases align to TRBD1. Germline V gene lookup returns CDR1 SGHTA and CDR2 FQGTGA. The V segment lost 3 bases and the J segment 3 bases; nucleotides outside the gene matches: 1. This CDR3 spans 14 amino acids. CDR3 protein: CASSLGQGTDTQYF. The CDR3 coding sequence is TGTGCCAGCAGCTTGGGACAGGGAACAGATACGCAGTATTTT.

The V and J genes are TRBV24-1 and TRBJ2-5; tentative D call: TRBD1 (5 bases). The CDR3 loop spans 15 amino acids. Germline V gene sequence: CDR1 KGHDR, CDR2 SFDVKD. V was trimmed by 4 bases and J by 5 bases, leaving 16 bases between them. CDR3 region: CATSDTAGSGETQYF. The CDR3 DNA reads as TGTGCCACCAGTGACACGGCAGGGTCTGGGGAGACCCAGTACTTC.

This clone was found once. DNA for the CDR3: TGCGCCAGCAGCTTGAGAGGGAACACTGAAGCTTTCTTT. Encoded protein: CASSLRGNTEAFF. V usage is TRBV5-1 and J usage is TRBJ1-1, with D unresolved. There are 13 residues in the CDR3. V lost 1 base and J lost 1, with 5 bases in between. CDR1 and CDR2 (germline): SGHRS, YFSETQ.

V gene TRBV5-5 combines with J gene TRBJ2-7; TRBD2 aligns across 8 bases. After removal of 4 bases from V and 4 bases from J, the junction contained 4 bases not matched to a gene. The CDR3 sequence is 13 residues long. Germline V gives CDR1 SGHKS, CDR2 YYEKEE (reference sequence). CDR3 region: CASSTSGRYEQYF. CDR3 in DNA: TGTGCCAGCAGCACTAGCGGCCGTTACGAGCAGTACTTC. Filled out from reference TRBV5-5 and TRBJ2-7, the complete variable domain reads DAGVTQSPTHLIKTRGQQVTLRCSPISGHKSVSWYQQVLGQGPQFIFQYYEKEERGRGNFPDRFSARQFPNYSSELNVNALLLGDSALYLCASSTSGRYEQYFGPGTRLTVT.

The chain links TRBV11-3 to TRBJ2-7, with a possible D match to TRBD2 (5 bases). Per germline, CDR1 SGHNT and CDR2 YENEEA. The CDR3 is 15 residues long. V was pared by 1 base and J by 5 bases, with 15 bases between. The CDR3 loop is CASSLGVSAVHEQYF. The CDR3 nucleotides are TGTGCCAGCAGCTTAGGGGTTAGCGCGGTCCACGAGCAGTACTTC.

V is TRBV29-1 and J is TRBJ1-1, with D possibly matching TRBD1 (6 bases). Trimming left V 7 bases short and J 4 bases short, with 16 bases between. This CDR3 comprises 13 residues. The germline V gene has CDR1 SQVTM and CDR2 ANQGSEA. The CDR3 DNA sequence: TGCAGCGGTCTCTCAACAGGGTTCACTGAAGCTTTCTTT. Translation: CSGLSTGFTEAFF.

V gene TRBV19 combines with J gene TRBJ2-1; TRBD1 is a possible D gene (6 bases). The CDR3 runs to 15 residues. CDR1 and CDR2 from the germline V gene are LNHDA and SQIVND (reference sequence). V was shortened by 5 bases and J by 5 bases, with 16 bases between the two germline ends. In DNA form, the CDR3 reads TGTGCCAGTAGTTCGGGACACAGTTTAAACAATGAGCAGTTCTTC. It yields the protein CASSSGHSLNNEQFF.

The V call is TRBV10-3, the J call TRBJ2-7; TRBD1 might be the D (6 bases). The CDR3 spans 12 residues. V lost 10 bases to trimming and J lost 3 bases, with 13 bases between them. Germline CDR1 and CDR2: ENHRY and SYGVKD. The CDR3: CATSDSYYEQYF. The CDR3 DNA is TGTGCCACCTCGGACAGCTACTACGAGCAGTACTTC.

The count of this clone is one. The V call is TRBV6-2 or TRBV6-3, the J call TRBJ2-3; 12 bases are shared with TRBD1. The germline CDR1 and CDR2 sequences are MNHEY and SVGEGT. Germline trimming cut 5 bases from V and 14 bases from J; bases unmatched to any gene: 8. The CDR3 spans 13 residues. DNA for the CDR3: TGTGCCAGCAGTCCCGTTCGGGACAGGGGGCGGTATTTT. Its translation: CASSPVRDRGRYF.

J is TRBJ2-5 and V is TRBV7-2; 7 positions match TRBD2. CDR1 is SGHTA, CDR2 FQGNSA, per germline. The J segment lost 4 bases and the V segment lost 5 bases, leaving 4 bases of the junction unmatched. The CDR3 has 13 residues. The CDR3 coding sequence is TGTGCCAGCAGCCAGTGGACTAGAGAGACCCAGTACTTC. This codes for CASSQWTRETQYF.

The V call is TRBV30, the J call TRBJ1-6, with no clear D. Trimming shortened V by 0 bases and J by 7 bases, and 10 bases separated the two germline ends. Germline-derived CDR1 and CDR2 are GTSNPN and SVGIG (reference sequence). The CDR3 length is 14 residues. The DNA for the CDR3 is TGTGCCTGGAGTGTATCAGGTGGGAATTCACCCCTCCACTTT. Translating gives CAWSVSGGNSPLHF.

The V call is TRBV2, the J call TRBJ2-7, with 9 bases aligning to TRBD2. Germline trimming cut 5 bases from V and 6 bases from J; bases unmatched to any gene: 17. This CDR3 region has 17 residues. Germline CDR1 reads SNHLY; CDR2 reads FYNNEI. In nucleotides, the CDR3 is TGTGCCAGCAGTCCAATGAGGACCGGGACTAGCTCTTCCGAGCAGTACTTC. Translating it yields CASSPMRTGTSSSEQYF.

This clone was found a few times. The rearrangement uses TRBV19 and TRBJ1-5; D gene ambiguous. CDR3 length: 16 residues. Deletions cut 0 bases from V and 1 base from J, with 10 bases between. Germline V gene data show CDR1 as LNHDA and CDR2 as SQIVND (reference sequence). For the CDR3, the DNA is TGTGCCAGTAGTATAGAAAACAGAGGGAGCAATCAGCCCCAGCATTTT. As protein: CASSIENRGSNQPQHF.

This clone was counted a few times. V gene TRBV4-3 combines with J gene TRBJ1-2, with 7 bases aligning to TRBD1. V shed 4 bases, J shed 7 bases, and the junction held 9 bases outside the gene matches. Germline CDR1 reads LGHNA; CDR2 reads YSLEER. The CDR3 has 14 amino acids. The CDR3 sequence: CASSRGQAGGGYTF. In DNA, the CDR3 is TGCGCCAGCAGCCGTGGACAGGCCGGTGGTGGCTACACCTTC.

In this sample, this clone turned up once. The chain employs TRBV19 and TRBJ1-5, with 12 bases that match TRBD1. J gave up 0 bases and V 5 bases, and 8 bases lay outside the gene matches. This CDR3 has 18 residues. Germline lookup yields CDR1 LNHDA and CDR2 SQIVND (reference sequence). The CDR3, as DNA: TGTGCCAGTAGTCACGGGGACAGGGGGCCGGATAGCAATCAGCCCCAGCATTTT. It yields the protein CASSHGDRGPDSNQPQHF.

This clone has a handful of counts. The genes are TRBV7-2 and TRBJ2-1; tentatively, D is TRBD2 (6 bases). Germline assignment: CDR1 SGHTA and CDR2 FQGNSA. V was pared by 5 bases and J by 6 bases, with 11 bases between. This CDR3 is built from 13 residues. The CDR3 region has the DNA TGTGCCAGCAGCGTCCCGACTAGCAATGAGCAGTTCTTC. Protein product: CASSVPTSNEQFF.

The chain links TRBV11-2 to TRBJ1-1; D is unresolved. The ends were cut back, 5 bases at V and 4 bases at J, with 11 bases in the middle. The CDR3 contains 13 residues. Germline V lookup: CDR1 SGHAT, CDR2 FQNNGV. CDR3 sequence reads: CASSPRGGTEAFF. The DNA for the CDR3 is TGTGCCAGCAGCCCTCGGGGTGGCACTGAAGCTTTCTTT.

The chain recombines TRBV6-4 with TRBJ1-5; D perhaps matches TRBD1 (5 bases). Trimming pared 2 bases from V and 7 bases from J, leaving 9 bases between. CDR1 and CDR2 from the germline V gene are MRHNA and SNTAGT. The length of the CDR3 is 13 residues. CDR3 sequence reads: CASSDGRGQPQHF. The CDR3 DNA is TGTGCCAGCAGTGACGGAAGGGGCCAGCCCCAGCATTTT.

V and J are TRBV14 and TRBJ2-7; possibly TRBD1 for D (6 bases). Per germline, CDR1 SGHDN and CDR2 FVKESK. V lost 3 bases and J 4 bases, leaving 10 bases between the germline ends. The CDR3 extends over 13 amino acids. The CDR3 DNA follows: TGTGCCAGCAGCCATGATACAGGGTACGAGCAGTACTTC. Translated: CASSHDTGYEQYF.

This CDR3 is CASSLTVNRAYGYTF. In DNA, the CDR3 is TGTGCCAGCAGCCTGACTGTAAACAGGGCCTATGGCTACACCTTC. The V and J genes are TRBV6-2 or TRBV6-3 and TRBJ1-2; tentatively, D is TRBD1 (6 bases). The CDR3 runs to 15 residues. The V and J ends lost 6 bases and 4 bases respectively, with 18 bases between them. In germline, CDR1 is MNHEY, CDR2 SVGEGT.

The J gene is TRBJ1-6, the V gene TRBV7-8; D unclear. The CDR3 is 18 residues long. The V end lost 2 bases, the J end lost 1 base, and 15 bases lay between the germline ends. The germline CDR1 and CDR2 sequences are SGHVS and FQNEAQ. DNA of the CDR3: TGTGCCAGCAGCTTATTCGGTCGGAGGTCGTCCTATAATTCACCCCTCCACTTT. Protein product: CASSLFGRRSSYNSPLHF.